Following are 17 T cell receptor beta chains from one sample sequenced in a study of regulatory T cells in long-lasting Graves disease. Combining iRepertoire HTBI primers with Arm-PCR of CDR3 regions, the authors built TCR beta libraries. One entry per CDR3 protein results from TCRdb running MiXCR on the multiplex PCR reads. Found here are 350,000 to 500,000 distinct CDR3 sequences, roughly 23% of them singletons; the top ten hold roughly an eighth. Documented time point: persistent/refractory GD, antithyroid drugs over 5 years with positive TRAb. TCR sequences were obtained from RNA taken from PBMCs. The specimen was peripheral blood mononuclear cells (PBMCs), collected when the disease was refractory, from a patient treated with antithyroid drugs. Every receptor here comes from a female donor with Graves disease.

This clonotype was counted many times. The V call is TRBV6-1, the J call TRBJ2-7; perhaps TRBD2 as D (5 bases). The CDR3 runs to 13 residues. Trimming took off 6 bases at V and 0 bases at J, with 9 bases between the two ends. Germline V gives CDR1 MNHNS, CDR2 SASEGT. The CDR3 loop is CASRPGVSYEQYF. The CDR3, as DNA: TGTGCCAGCAGACCCGGGGTCTCCTACGAGCAGTACTTC.

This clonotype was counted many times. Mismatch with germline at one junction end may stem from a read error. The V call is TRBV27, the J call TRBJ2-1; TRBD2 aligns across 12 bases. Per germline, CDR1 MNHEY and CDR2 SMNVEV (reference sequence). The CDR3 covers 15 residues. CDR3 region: CASSLREVGLAGPRF. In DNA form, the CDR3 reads TGTGCCAGCAGTTTGCGGGAGGTAGGACTAGCGGGACCGCGATTC.

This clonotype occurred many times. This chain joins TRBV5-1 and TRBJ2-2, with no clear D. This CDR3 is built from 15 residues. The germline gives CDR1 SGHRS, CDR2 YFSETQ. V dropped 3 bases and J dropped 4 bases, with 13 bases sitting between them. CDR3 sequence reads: CASSWKGSPTGELFF. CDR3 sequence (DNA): TGCGCCAGCAGCTGGAAGGGATCCCCCACCGGGGAGCTGTTTTTT.

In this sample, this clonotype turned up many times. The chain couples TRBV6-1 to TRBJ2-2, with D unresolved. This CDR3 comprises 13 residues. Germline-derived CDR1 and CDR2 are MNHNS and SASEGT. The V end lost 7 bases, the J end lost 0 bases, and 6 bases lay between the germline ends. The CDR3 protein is CASTSANTGELFF. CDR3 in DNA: TGTGCCAGCACGTCCGCGAACACCGGGGAGCTGTTTTTT.

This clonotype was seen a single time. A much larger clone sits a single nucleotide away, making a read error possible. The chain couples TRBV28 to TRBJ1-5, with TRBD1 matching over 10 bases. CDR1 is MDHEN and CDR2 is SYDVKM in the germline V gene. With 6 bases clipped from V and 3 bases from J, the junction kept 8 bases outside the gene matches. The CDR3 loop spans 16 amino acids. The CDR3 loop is CASRSPGQGFNQPQHF. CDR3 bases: TGTGCCAGCAGGTCTCCGGGACAGGGGTTCAATCAGCCCCAGCATTTT. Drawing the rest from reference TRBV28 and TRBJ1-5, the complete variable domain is DVKVTQSSRYLVKRTGEKVFLECVQDMDHENMFWYRQDPGLGLRLIYFSYDVKMKEKGDIPEGYSVSREKKERFSLILESASTNQTSMYLCASRSPGQGFNQPQHFGDGTRLSIL.

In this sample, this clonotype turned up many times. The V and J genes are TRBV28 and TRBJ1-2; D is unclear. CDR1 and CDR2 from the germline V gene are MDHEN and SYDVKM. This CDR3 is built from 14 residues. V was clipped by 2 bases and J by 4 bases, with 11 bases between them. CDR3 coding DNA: TGTGCCAGCAGTTTAATTCCGGGTGGCTATGGCTACACCTTC. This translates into CASSLIPGGYGYTF.

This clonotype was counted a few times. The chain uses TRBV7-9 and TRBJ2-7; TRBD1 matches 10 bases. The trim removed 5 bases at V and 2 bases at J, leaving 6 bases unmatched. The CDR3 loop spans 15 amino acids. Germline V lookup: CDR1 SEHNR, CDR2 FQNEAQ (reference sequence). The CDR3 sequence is CASSRPGQGTYEQYF. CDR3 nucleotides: TGTGCCAGCAGCAGGCCGGGACAGGGGACCTACGAGCAGTACTTC. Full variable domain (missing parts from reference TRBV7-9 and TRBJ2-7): DTGVSQNPRHKITKRGQNVTFRCDPISEHNRLYWYRQTLGQGPEFLTYFQNEAQLEKSRLLSDRFSAERPKGSFSTLEIQRTEQGDSAMYLCASSRPGQGTYEQYFGPGTRLTVT.

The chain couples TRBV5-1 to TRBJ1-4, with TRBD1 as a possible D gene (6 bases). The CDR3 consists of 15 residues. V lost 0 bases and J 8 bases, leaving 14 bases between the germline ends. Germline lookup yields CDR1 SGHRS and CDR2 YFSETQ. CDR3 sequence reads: CASSLVAGAEEKLFF. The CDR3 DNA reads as TGCGCCAGCAGCTTGGTTGCGGGGGCTGAGGAAAAACTGTTTTTT.

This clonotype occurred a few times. The CDR3 sequence: CASSSGTGLNTEAFF. DNA for the CDR3: TGCGCCAGCAGCTCAGGGACAGGTTTGAACACTGAAGCTTTCTTT. The genes are TRBV4-1 and TRBJ1-1; 8 bases agree with TRBD1. CDR1 is MGHRA and CDR2 is YSYEKL in the germline V gene. V lost 5 bases and J lost 0; bases outside the gene matches: 5. This CDR3 is 15 amino acids long.

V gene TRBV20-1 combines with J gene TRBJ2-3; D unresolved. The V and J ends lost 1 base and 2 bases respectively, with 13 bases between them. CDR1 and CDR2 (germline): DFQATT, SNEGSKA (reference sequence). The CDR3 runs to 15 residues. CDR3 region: CSARALPDNTDTQYF. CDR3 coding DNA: TGCAGTGCTAGAGCGTTGCCAGACAACACAGATACGCAGTATTTT.

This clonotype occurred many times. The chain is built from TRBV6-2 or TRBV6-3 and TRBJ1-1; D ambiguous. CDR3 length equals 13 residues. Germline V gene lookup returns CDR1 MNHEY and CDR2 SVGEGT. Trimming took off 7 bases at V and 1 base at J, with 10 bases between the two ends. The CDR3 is CASKRTANTEAFF. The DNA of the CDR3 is TGTGCCAGCAAGCGGACGGCGAACACTGAAGCTTTCTTT.

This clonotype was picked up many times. This CDR3 is CASSPPWGNQPQHF. The CDR3 bases are TGTGCCAGCAGCCCCCCTTGGGGGAATCAGCCCCAGCATTTT. This rearrangement joins TRBV28 to TRBJ1-5; tentative D call: TRBD1 (5 bases). CDR1 is MDHEN and CDR2 is SYDVKM in the germline V gene. Between the trimmed V and J ends, which lost 6 bases and 4 bases, there was a span of 13 bases. The CDR3 totals 14 residues.

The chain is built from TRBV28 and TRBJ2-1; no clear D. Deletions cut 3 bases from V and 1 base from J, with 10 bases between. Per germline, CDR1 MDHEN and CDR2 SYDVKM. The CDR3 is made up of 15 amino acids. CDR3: CASSLSLGSYNEQFF. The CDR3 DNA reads TGTGCCAGCAGTTTGAGTCTAGGGTCCTACAATGAGCAGTTCTTC.

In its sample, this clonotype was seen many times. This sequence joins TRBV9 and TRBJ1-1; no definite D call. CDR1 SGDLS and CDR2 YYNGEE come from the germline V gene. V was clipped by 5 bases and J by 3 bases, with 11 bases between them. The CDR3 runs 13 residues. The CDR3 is CASSVGGDTEAFF. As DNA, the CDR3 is TGTGCCAGCAGTGTGGGTGGTGACACTGAAGCTTTCTTT.

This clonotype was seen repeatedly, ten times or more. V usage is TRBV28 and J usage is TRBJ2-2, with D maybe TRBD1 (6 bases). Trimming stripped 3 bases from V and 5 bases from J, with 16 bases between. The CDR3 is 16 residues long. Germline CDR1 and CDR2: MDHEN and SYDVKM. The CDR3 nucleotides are TGTGCCAGCAGTTTCGGTGGGACACCGCGAACCGGGGAGCTGTTTTTT. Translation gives CASSFGGTPRTGELFF.

For the CDR3, the DNA is TGTGCCAGCAGCCAAATGGGGGGGGATGTGACCAATCAGCCCCAGCATTTT. Its protein is CASSQMGGDVTNQPQHF. The chain combines TRBV7-9 with TRBJ1-5, with D maybe TRBD1 (5 bases). The CDR3 runs 17 residues. The V end lost 5 bases, the J end lost 3 bases, and 20 bases lay between the germline ends. The V gene's germline CDR1 is SEHNR and CDR2 FQNEAQ (reference sequence).

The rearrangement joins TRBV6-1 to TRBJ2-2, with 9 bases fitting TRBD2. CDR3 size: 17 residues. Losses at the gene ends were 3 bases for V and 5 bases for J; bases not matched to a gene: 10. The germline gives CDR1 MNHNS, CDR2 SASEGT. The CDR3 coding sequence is TGTGCCAGCAGTGAGGCTCTAGCGGGAACAAGTACCGGGGAGCTGTTTTTT. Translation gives CASSEALAGTSTGELFF.